Described below is a single T cell receptor beta chain sequence and its context. Its antigen is still unknown. CDR1 LNHDA and CDR2 SQIVND come from the germline V gene (reference sequence). V gave up 0 bases and J gave up 2 bases, with 14 bases separating them. The CDR3 contains 16 residues. This sample is drawn from a study of regulatory T cells in long-lasting Graves disease. Study results and limitations: It was possible that the small sample size reduced accuracy.

As to time point: newly diagnosed GD, antithyroid drugs for less than 3 months. Following extraction of RNA from PBMCs, that RNA was used to make the TCR library. American Thyroid Association guidelines were used to diagnose Graves' disease. Those enrolled as patients came out of an endocrinology department in Xi'an, China. Construction of the TCR beta libraries employed iRepertoire HTBI primers in conjunction with Arm-PCR of CDR3 regions. TCRdb used MiXCR to reprocess the multiplex PCR reads, holding one entry per CDR3 protein. In the table there are 540,000 or so distinct CDR3 sequences, approximately 13% of which are singletons. In addition, the sample was reused for a study of T cells in Graves' hyperthyroidism and ophthalmopathy. As that study records: Uncontrolled infections, other autoimmune diseases, pregnancy or lactation led to exclusion of patients.

The sample here was peripheral blood mononuclear cells (PBMCs), taken at new diagnosis, from a patient treated with antithyroid drugs. The TCR comes from a man aged 30-40 years with Graves disease. The chain employs TRBV19 and TRBJ2-7; D possibly corresponds to TRBD1 (6 bases). CDR3 sequence (DNA): TGTGCCAGTAGTATAGATGCCGGGAAGGGGGCCTACGAGCAGTACTTC. This encodes CASSIDAGKGAYEQYF.